This TCR beta chain derives from a study of CD4 T cells in relation to SARS-CoV-2 and coronaviruses. Study in general: TCR beta CDR3s were sequenced after approximately ten-day antigen culture of PBMCs. The negative reference was HIV-1 Nef peptide pool or peptide-free culture.

Before the COVID-19 pandemic, during about 2011-2019, CD4+ T cells were taken from unexposed donors. CD4+ T cells were isolated from the cells after 10 days of culture. As cell numbers allowed, unexposed-donor CD4+ T cells faced SARS-CoV-2 S/N and four cold-coronavirus spikes. Assay: immunoSEQ multiplex PCR; the TCRdb copy retains only in-frame clones and omits some. This sample carries around 11,000 clones, approximately 74% of them seen once, and the ten largest clones take roughly 18%. J was trimmed by 3 bases and V by 4 bases; bases with no gene match: 15. CDR1 and CDR2 from the germline V gene are SGHRS and YFSETQ. The length of the CDR3 is 20 residues. As to this clone: Its cognate antigen is unknown.

The chain joins TRBV5-1 to TRBJ2-2, with 13 positions matching TRBD2. This sequence originates from a human donor in good health. Sequenced: CD4+ T cells from PBMCs, cultured in vitro. The CDR3 DNA is TGCGCCAGCAGCCCCAGAGGGCCACTAGCGGGGGGGCCGGACACCGGGGAGCTGTTTTTT. It specifies CASSPRGPLAGGPDTGELFF.